This T cell receptor beta chain was identified in a study of blood T cell repertoires in COVID-19. V gave up 5 bases and J gave up 0 bases, with 10 bases separating them. The germline CDR1 and CDR2 sequences are MNHEY and SMNVEV (reference sequence). The CDR3 consists of 14 residues. The repertoire was sequenced with immunoSEQ multiplex PCR; TCRdb's copy has only in-frame clones and lacks some. The profile covers under 300,000 clones, with roughly 91% appearing a single time and roughly 2.1% taken by the ten largest. The genes are TRBV27 and TRBJ2-5; D unresolved. Source material: PBMCs or T cells enriched from blood (not recorded which). This clonotype was obtained from a middle-aged woman with acute COVID-19. The CDR3: CASSPRGNQETQYF. The CDR3 bases are TGTGCCAGCAGTCCTCGCGGCAACCAAGAGACCCAGTACTTC.